This T cell receptor beta chain was sequenced for a study of T cells in Graves' hyperthyroidism and ophthalmopathy. This clonotype was seen a few times. In germline, CDR1 is SGHRS, CDR2 YFSETQ. The CDR3 sequence is 17 residues long. Trimming at V came to 3 bases and at J to 4 bases, leaving 6 bases not matched to a gene. The TCR beta CDR3 regions underwent amplification using RNA transcripts as the source. TCR CDR3 regions were first amplified by RT-PCR with HTBI primers. MiXCR, applied by TCRdb to the multiplex PCR reads, yields one record per CDR3 protein. The sample yields hundreds of thousands of distinct CDR3 sequences, 14% to 15% seen once.

The TCR was taken from a man between 18 and 35 years old with Graves' ophthalmopathy. The chain carries TRBV5-1 and TRBJ2-3; 15 bases are shared with TRBD2. Material for sequencing was blood. This CDR3 reads CASSWRTSGGASDTQYF. The DNA of the CDR3 is TGCGCCAGCAGCTGGAGGACTAGCGGGGGGGCGTCAGATACGCAGTATTTT.